What follows are 27 T cell receptor beta chains derived from one specimen sequenced in a study of blood T cell repertoires in COVID-19. Produced via immunoSEQ multiplex PCR; TCRdb's table is partial and in-frame only. The data show around 280,000 clones, roughly 80% seen once. The sequenced sample consisted of peripheral blood. The receptor source for this set is a woman between 50 and 59 years old with active or convalescent COVID-19.

The gene calls are TRBV7-9 and TRBJ2-1; 9 nucleotides line up with TRBD2. V was pared by 2 bases and J by 6 bases, with 14 bases of the junction left unmatched. This CDR3 has 18 amino acids. The V gene's germline CDR1 is SEHNR and CDR2 FQNEAQ (reference sequence). Here the CDR3 reads CASSLNEAAGGRSNEQFF. The CDR3 DNA follows: TGTGCCAGCAGCTTAAATGAGGCGGCGGGAGGGAGGTCCAATGAGCAGTTCTTC.

This CDR3 reads CASSPRGSGVIHQPQHF. The CDR3 DNA is TGTGCCAGTAGTCCGAGGGGGTCAGGGGTAATACATCAGCCCCAGCATTTT. V usage is TRBV19 and J usage is TRBJ1-5; D may be TRBD1 (6 bases). This CDR3 contains 17 residues. Germline CDR1 reads LNHDA; CDR2 reads SQIVND (reference sequence). Trimming took 5 bases from V and 5 from J, leaving 22 bases between them.

This clone was detected once. V and J are TRBV6-2 or TRBV6-3 and TRBJ1-1; 7 bases line up with TRBD1. The CDR3 has 14 amino acids. V dropped 4 bases and J dropped 1; count of bases not matched to a gene: 3. CDR1 is MNHEY and CDR2 is SVGEGT in the germline V gene. The CDR3 DNA is TGTGCCAGCAGTTCAGGGGACAGGAACACTGAAGCTTTCTTT. Translation gives CASSSGDRNTEAFF.

J is TRBJ1-1 and V is TRBV10-3; D not resolved. The CDR3 length is 14 residues. Trimming took off 4 bases at V and 1 base at J, with 10 bases between the two ends. Per the germline V gene, CDR1 is ENHRY and CDR2 is SYGVKD. The chain's CDR3 is CAISAIQPNTEAFF. The CDR3 nucleotides are TGTGCCATCAGTGCTATACAGCCGAACACTGAAGCTTTCTTT.

This clone was seen ten or more times. J is TRBJ2-2 and V is TRBV4-1; D gene uncertain. Germline assignment: CDR1 MGHRA and CDR2 YSYEKL. V was cut by 1 base and J by 0 bases, with 6 bases left in between. This CDR3 spans 15 amino acids. As DNA, the CDR3 is TGCGCCAGCAGCCAAGGAGCCTCGAACACCGGGGAGCTGTTTTTT. Translation: CASSQGASNTGELFF.

This chain links TRBV2 with TRBJ2-4; D possibly corresponds to TRBD2 (6 bases). Germline-derived CDR1 and CDR2 are SNHLY and FYNNEI. The CDR3 is made up of 12 amino acids. Trimming removed 1 base from V and 11 bases from J, with 9 bases in between. The CDR3, as DNA: TGTGCCAGCAGTGAAGGGAGGGTTCTTCAGTACTTC. Encoded protein: CASSEGRVLQYF.

The rearrangement uses TRBV5-1 and TRBJ2-7; 8 bases are shared with TRBD1. V was clipped by 7 bases and J by 3 bases; unmatched bases: 12. Germline-derived CDR1 and CDR2 are SGHRS and YFSETQ. The CDR3 contains 15 residues. The CDR3 bases are TGCGCCAGCGCCGATAGACAGGGGACATACTACGAGCAGTACTTC. Translating it yields CASADRQGTYYEQYF.

The chain links TRBV30 to TRBJ2-3; 7 bases are a match to TRBD2. Germline CDR1 GTSNPN, CDR2 SVGIG (reference sequence). V gave up 2 bases and J gave up 4 bases; unmatched junction bases: 12. The CDR3 is 16 amino acids. The CDR3 loop is CAWSPGAGSIADTQYF. The CDR3 DNA sequence: TGTGCCTGGAGTCCAGGAGCGGGATCCATCGCAGATACGCAGTATTTT.

The chain links TRBV7-9 to TRBJ1-2; 11 positions match TRBD1. Germline V lookup: CDR1 SEHNR, CDR2 FQNEAQ (reference sequence). The CDR3 totals 14 residues. Trimming removed 6 bases from V and 8 bases from J; junction bases left unmatched: 8. The CDR3 sequence is CASSYGQGAVGYTF. The DNA of the CDR3 is TGTGCCAGCAGTTATGGACAGGGGGCGGTCGGCTACACCTTC.

This clone was seen only once. The CDR3 sequence: CASSSQGLGSYNEQFF. The CDR3 nucleotides read TGTGCCAGCAGCTCCCAGGGGTTGGGTTCCTACAATGAGCAGTTCTTC. The chain recombines TRBV11-2 with TRBJ2-1, with TRBD1 as a possible D gene (6 bases). V gave up 4 bases and J gave up 1 base, with 14 bases separating them. This CDR3 contains 16 residues. From germline, CDR1 is SGHAT and CDR2 FQNNGV.

Only one count was recorded for this clone. This chain connects TRBV7-3 to TRBJ2-7; TRBD2 matches 9 bases. Germline V gene sequence: CDR1 SGHTA, CDR2 FQGTGA. J gave up 6 bases and V 2 bases, and 5 bases lay outside the gene matches. This CDR3 region has 14 residues. CDR3 nucleotides: TGTGCCAGCAGCTTAGGGGGACTAGCTGGCGAGCAGTACTTC. Amino acids: CASSLGGLAGEQYF. The whole variable domain, filled in from reference TRBV7-3 and TRBJ2-7, reads GAGVSQTPSNKVTEKGKYVELRCDPISGHTALYWYRQSLGQGPEFLIYFQGTGAADDSGLPNDRFFAVRPEGSVSTLKIQRTERGDSAVYLCASSLGGLAGEQYFGPGTRLTVT.

The chain has TRBV5-1 and TRBJ1-3; D not resolved. The germline CDR1 and CDR2 sequences are SGHRS and YFSETQ. Trimming took off 0 bases at V and 2 bases at J, with 12 bases between the two ends. The CDR3 is 16 residues long. CDR3: CASSLGAGSPGNTIYF. The CDR3 bases are TGCGCCAGCAGCTTGGGCGCGGGATCGCCTGGAAACACCATATATTTT.

This clone occurred once. V and J are TRBV2 and TRBJ1-2; 12 nucleotides agree with TRBD1. There are 17 residues in the CDR3. Germline-derived CDR1 and CDR2 are SNHLY and FYNNEI. V trimming: 5 bases; J trimming: 5 bases; junction bases outside the gene matches: 12. CDR3 bases: TGTGCCAGCAGTCCGGGACAGGGGGCTTCGAAGATATATGGCTACACCTTC. Residues: CASSPGQGASKIYGYTF.

The J gene is TRBJ2-1, the V gene TRBV3-1 (or the pseudogene TRBV3-2), with 10 bases fitting TRBD2. Germline trimming cut 1 base from V and 5 bases from J; bases unmatched to any gene: 2. In germline, CDR1 is LGHDT, CDR2 YNNKEL (reference sequence). The CDR3 spans 15 residues. CDR3 nucleotides: TGTGCCAGCAGCCAAGGGACTAGCGGAAACAATGAGCAGTTCTTC. Translating gives CASSQGTSGNNEQFF.

The chain joins TRBV7-8 to TRBJ1-4; D is possibly TRBD1 (6 bases). Germline assignment: CDR1 SGHVS and CDR2 FQNEAQ. The CDR3 covers 14 residues. V dropped 5 bases and J dropped 6 bases, with 13 bases sitting between them. The CDR3 DNA is TGTGCCAGCAGCCCTCGGGACATCTATGAAAAACTGTTTTTT. Protein sequence: CASSPRDIYEKLFF. The whole variable domain, remainder taken from reference TRBV7-8 and TRBJ1-4, is GAGVSQSPRYKVAKRGQDVALRCDPISGHVSLFWYQQALGQGPEFLTYFQNEAQLDKSGLPSDRFFAERPEGSVSTLKIQRTQQEDSAVYLCASSPRDIYEKLFFGSGTQLSVL.

The gene calls are TRBV7-9 and TRBJ1-4; D might be TRBD1 (6 bases). Germline loops: CDR1 SEHNR, CDR2 FQNEAQ (reference sequence). The CDR3 length is 14 residues. The V gene lost 2 bases and the J gene lost 5 bases, with 9 bases spanning the gap. The CDR3 region has the DNA TGTGCCAGCAGCTTACCAGGGGTAAATGAAAAACTGTTTTTT. Translated: CASSLPGVNEKLFF.

Here the CDR3 reads CASSPRGVGLAGREQFF. The CDR3, as DNA: TGTGCCAGCAGCCCCCGGGGGGTTGGACTAGCGGGGCGTGAGCAGTTCTTC. The chain couples TRBV11-2 to TRBJ2-1; TRBD2 matches 12 bases. Trimming took 5 bases from V and 9 from J; bases not matched to a gene: 14. CDR1 is SGHAT, CDR2 FQNNGV, per germline. This CDR3 has 17 residues.

The rearrangement links TRBV3-1 (or the pseudogene TRBV3-2) to TRBJ1-1; no clear D gene. Germline V CDR1 and CDR2: LGHDT, YNNKEL (reference sequence). This CDR3 has 13 amino acids. V lost 4 bases, J lost 10 bases, and 16 bases lay in between. CDR3 in DNA: TGTGCCAGCAGCCCCTCGAGGGTGGGGATAGCTTTCTTT. Translating gives CASSPSRVGIAFF.

This clone was counted ten times or more. The chain uses TRBV19 and TRBJ1-5; TRBD1 matches 8 bases. CDR3 length: 14 amino acids. J gave up 5 bases and V 5 bases, and 5 bases lay outside the gene matches. CDR1 is LNHDA, CDR2 SQIVND, per germline (reference sequence). For the CDR3, the DNA is TGTGCCAGTAGTTCAGGACAGGGAGATCAGCCCCAGCATTTT. Translating it yields CASSSGQGDQPQHF. The full variable domain, in which reference TRBV19 and TRBJ1-5 provide the parts outside the CDR3, is DGGITQSPKYLFRKEGQNVTLSCEQNLNHDAMYWYRQDPGQGLRLIYYSQIVNDFQKGDIAEGYSVSREKKESFPLTVTSAQKNPTAFYLCASSSGQGDQPQHFGDGTRLSIL.

This clone showed up just once. The rearrangement uses TRBV27 and TRBJ2-1; a possible D gene is TRBD1 (5 bases). CDR3 length: 14 residues. Germline values: CDR1 MNHEY, CDR2 SMNVEV (reference sequence). The ends were cut back, 3 bases at V and 6 bases at J, with 12 bases in the middle. The CDR3 is CASSLQGLGNEQFF. The CDR3 DNA sequence: TGTGCCAGCAGTTTGCAGGGCCTGGGCAATGAGCAGTTCTTC.

The chain employs TRBV5-1 and TRBJ2-7, with D perhaps matching TRBD2 (6 bases). In germline, CDR1 is SGHRS, CDR2 YFSETQ. The CDR3 spans 16 residues. Trimming removed 0 bases at V and 3 bases at J, with 16 bases between. The CDR3 region is CASSLEPGGNLYEQYF. The CDR3 nucleotides read TGCGCCAGCAGCTTGGAACCCGGGGGAAATCTCTACGAGCAGTACTTC.

The V and J genes are TRBV7-2 and TRBJ2-3, with a tentative D call TRBD2 (6 bases). CDR3 length equals 16 residues. CDR1 is SGHTA and CDR2 is FQGNSA in the germline V gene. Deletions cut 5 bases from V and 4 bases from J, with 19 bases between. This CDR3 reads CASSPGRGTVSDTQYF. CDR3 nucleotide sequence: TGTGCCAGCAGCCCCGGACGGGGGACGGTTTCAGATACGCAGTATTTT.

The chain joins TRBV6-5 to TRBJ2-1; D possibly corresponds to TRBD2 (6 bases). CDR3 length: 15 residues. From germline, CDR1 is MNHEY and CDR2 SVGAGI. The V end was cut by 7 bases, the J end by 4 bases, with 17 bases between. The CDR3 sequence is CASTETRGNYNEQFF. The DNA of the CDR3 is TGTGCCAGCACCGAAACTCGGGGGAATTACAATGAGCAGTTCTTC.

Comments on this clone: At the DNA level, this CDR3 is encoded by other sequences in the same sample as well. The chain recombines TRBV5-1 with TRBJ1-1, with D possibly being TRBD1 (6 bases). This CDR3 contains 13 residues. Trimming took 3 bases from V and 1 from J, leaving 7 bases between them. Germline V lookup: CDR1 SGHRS, CDR2 YFSETQ. The CDR3 is CASSSTGNTEAFF. The CDR3 DNA is TGCGCCAGCAGCTCGACAGGGAACACTGAAGCTTTCTTT.

This sequence joins TRBV29-1 and TRBJ2-7; 7 bases fit TRBD1. V lost 3 bases to trimming and J lost 1 base; unmatched junction nucleotides: 9. CDR3 length: 15 amino acids. Germline CDR1 reads SQVTM; CDR2 reads ANQGSEA. CDR3 DNA sequence: TGCAGCGTTGAGGCCTCGGACAGGACATCCTACGAGCAGTACTTC. Amino acid sequence: CSVEASDRTSYEQYF.

V gene TRBV4-1 combines with J gene TRBJ1-2; TRBD1 is a possible D gene (5 bases). This CDR3 is 16 amino acids long. V shed 0 bases and J shed 1 base, with 12 bases lying between them. Germline V gene lookup returns CDR1 MGHRA and CDR2 YSYEKL. DNA of the CDR3: TGCGCCAGCAGCCAAGATCTTCAGGGTCTTAACTATGGCTACACCTTC. Protein product: CASSQDLQGLNYGYTF.

This clone was observed many times. The chain uses TRBV3-1 (or the pseudogene TRBV3-2) and TRBJ1-2, with 10 bases fitting TRBD1. The germline gives CDR1 LGHDT, CDR2 YNNKEL (reference sequence). The trim removed 3 bases at V and 4 bases at J, leaving 8 bases unmatched. The CDR3 has 16 amino acids. The DNA of the CDR3 is TGTGCCAGCAGCCAGTCCTGGGGACAGGGGTCCTATGGCTACACCTTC. This encodes CASSQSWGQGSYGYTF.